The 30 T cell receptor beta chains below were found in one sample sequenced in a study of blood T cell repertoires in COVID-19. Repertoires were generated with immunoSEQ multiplex PCR, while TCRdb's copy carries only in-frame clones and drops some. The data contain some 100,000 clones, about 90% of them seen just once; the ten biggest clones take up roughly 8.1%. The sequenced sample was peripheral blood. Source of these receptors: a woman aged 70-85 years with acute or convalescent COVID-19.

The count of this clone is one. The V and J genes are TRBV5-1 and TRBJ2-1; TRBD1 might be the D (6 bases). This CDR3 has 17 amino acids. V was trimmed by 4 bases and J by 4 bases, leaving 21 bases between them. The V gene's germline CDR1 is SGHRS and CDR2 YFSETQ. The CDR3 DNA reads as TGCGCCAGCAGCGCCAATCCTCCGGGACAATCTTACAATGAGCAGTTCTTC. Translated, it gives CASSANPPGQSYNEQFF.

A single count supports this clone. The CDR3 nucleotides are TGTGCCAGCAGAGAAGAGGTACTCCCTAATTCACCCCTCCACTTT. Amino acids: CASREEVLPNSPLHF. This chain uses TRBV27 with TRBJ1-6; D remains ambiguous. The CDR3 contains 15 residues. Trimming removed 6 bases at V and 6 bases at J, with 15 bases between. The germline V gene encodes CDR1 MNHEY and CDR2 SMNVEV (reference sequence).

This chain uses TRBV10-2 with TRBJ2-5, with TRBD1 matching over 9 bases. V trimming: 5 bases; J trimming: 6 bases; junction bases outside the gene matches: 4. The CDR3 runs to 13 residues. The germline V gene encodes CDR1 WSHSY and CDR2 SAAADI. The CDR3 protein is CASSTGGVKTQYF. CDR3 DNA sequence: TGCGCCAGCAGTACAGGGGGCGTAAAGACCCAGTACTTC.

On this clone itself: This CDR3 is also generated by other DNA sequences in the sample. The CDR3 DNA is TGTGCCAGCAGTCAAGGCGGGCAGCCCCAGCATTTT. Residues: CASSQGGQPQHF. The gene calls are TRBV28 and TRBJ1-5; D remains ambiguous. Germline values: CDR1 MDHEN, CDR2 SYDVKM. CDR3 length: 12 residues. V lost 5 bases and J 7 bases, leaving 9 bases between the germline ends.

The CDR3 DNA is TGTGCCAGCAGCCTCCTCCGGGACACCCTAAGTGGTGGCTACACCTTC. Its translation: CASSLLRDTLSGGYTF. This chain connects TRBV7-2 to TRBJ1-2; TRBD1 might be the D (6 bases). The CDR3 extends over 16 amino acids. Trimming removed 5 bases at V and 7 bases at J, with 23 bases between. Germline V gives CDR1 SGHTA, CDR2 FQGNSA. The entire variable domain, with the rest obtained from reference TRBV7-2 and TRBJ1-2, is as follows: GAGVSQSPSNKVTEKGKDVELRCDPISGHTALYWYRQSLGQGLEFLIYFQGNSAPDKSGLPSDRFSAERTGGSVSTLTIQRTQQEDSAVYLCASSLLRDTLSGGYTFGSGTRLTVV.

The J gene is TRBJ1-1, the V gene TRBV19, with 7 bases lining up with TRBD1. Losses at the gene ends were 10 bases for V and 0 bases for J; bases not matched to a gene: 8. CDR1 and CDR2 (germline): LNHDA, SQIVND (reference sequence). The CDR3 has 14 residues. This chain's CDR3 is CATKPGQMNTEAFF. In nucleotides, the CDR3 is TGTGCCACTAAGCCGGGACAGATGAACACTGAAGCTTTCTTT. Based on the CDR3 plus reference TRBV19 and TRBJ1-1, the full variable domain is DGGITQSPKYLFRKEGQNVTLSCEQNLNHDAMYWYRQDPGQGLRLIYYSQIVNDFQKGDIAEGYSVSREKKESFPLTVTSAQKNPTAFYLCATKPGQMNTEAFFGQGTRLTVV.

V usage is TRBV19 and J usage is TRBJ1-1, with 7 bases lining up with TRBD1. The length of the CDR3 is 16 residues. Germline V lookup: CDR1 LNHDA, CDR2 SQIVND (reference sequence). The trim removed 5 bases at V and 1 base at J, leaving 10 bases unmatched. The CDR3 region is CASSPTPGQKNTEAFF. The CDR3 DNA reads TGTGCCAGTAGTCCCACGCCGGGACAGAAGAACACTGAAGCTTTCTTT.

V is TRBV6-6 and J is TRBJ1-2, with D possibly matching TRBD1 (6 bases). This CDR3 is 13 amino acids long. Germline lookup yields CDR1 MNHNY and CDR2 SVGAGI (reference sequence). Trimming pared 3 bases from V and 6 bases from J, leaving 11 bases between. The CDR3 DNA reads as TGTGCCAGCAGTTATCAGGGGACGGATGGCTACACCTTC. It codes for CASSYQGTDGYTF.

This rearrangement joins TRBV18 to TRBJ2-1; the D gene is possibly TRBD2 (5 bases). Germline CDR1 is KGHSH and CDR2 is LQKENI. V lost 6 bases to trimming and J lost 8 bases, with 14 bases between them. CDR3 size: 13 residues. CDR3 nucleotide sequence: TGTGCCAGCTCGGGCCGCGACGGGGATGAGCAGTTCTTC. It is translated as CASSGRDGDEQFF.

This chain links TRBV6-5 with TRBJ1-1, with TRBD1 matching over 7 bases. Trimming cost V 5 bases and J 5 bases; bases outside gene matches: 8. The CDR3 has 14 amino acids. Germline V lookup: CDR1 MNHEY, CDR2 SVGAGI. The CDR3 coding sequence is TGTGCCAGCAGTCTCGACAGGGTTTTGACTGAAGCTTTCTTT. Encoded protein: CASSLDRVLTEAFF.

The gene calls are TRBV10-1 and TRBJ2-7; maybe TRBD1 (5 bases). This CDR3 region has 14 residues. Trimming shortened V by 0 bases and J by 2 bases, and 8 bases separated the two germline ends. Germline V gene data show CDR1 as WNHNN and CDR2 as SYGVQD (reference sequence). The CDR3: CASSESTGTYEQYF. Written as DNA, the CDR3 is TGCGCCAGCAGTGAGTCAACAGGTACCTACGAGCAGTACTTC.

The rearrangement uses TRBV29-1 and TRBJ1-4, with 9 bases aligning to TRBD1. CDR1 and CDR2 from the germline V gene are SQVTM and ANQGSEA. V was pared by 4 bases and J by 7 bases, with 7 bases of the junction left unmatched. CDR3 size: 14 residues. CDR3 nucleotide sequence: TGCAGCGTTGGGGACAGGGCTAGGGGTGAAAAACTGTTTTTT. It encodes CSVGDRARGEKLFF.

This clone occurred once. The chain employs TRBV12-3 or TRBV12-4 and TRBJ2-7; D might be TRBD1 (6 bases). This CDR3 region has 13 residues. The V and J ends lost 6 bases and 2 bases respectively, with 11 bases between them. This CDR3 reads CASRNTGTYEQYF. CDR3 nucleotide sequence: TGTGCCAGCAGAAACACAGGGACCTACGAGCAGTACTTC.

V and J are TRBV20-1 and TRBJ2-1; 7 nucleotides align to TRBD2. CDR1 is DFQATT, CDR2 SNEGSKA, per germline (reference sequence). The V gene end was trimmed by 3 bases and the J gene end by 6 bases; junction bases not matched to a gene: 11. There are 15 residues in the CDR3. CDR3 sequence: CSASGGGSRGNEQFF. CDR3 nucleotides: TGCAGTGCTAGTGGCGGCGGGAGTAGAGGCAATGAGCAGTTCTTC.

The rearrangement joins TRBV2 to TRBJ2-6; D possibly corresponds to TRBD1 (6 bases). The CDR3 covers 17 residues. From germline, CDR1 is SNHLY and CDR2 FYNNEI. Trimming removed 7 bases at V and 0 bases at J, with 16 bases between. The CDR3 DNA is TGTGCCAGCACCGAAGACAGGACCCCCTCTGGGGCCAACGTCCTGACTTTC. Translating gives CASTEDRTPSGANVLTF. The full variable domain, completed using reference TRBV2 and TRBJ2-6, is EPEVTQTPSHQVTQMGQEVILRCVPISNHLYFYWYRQILGQKVEFLVSFYNNEISEKSEIFDDQFSVERPDGSNFTLKIRSTKLEDSAMYFCASTEDRTPSGANVLTFGAGSRLTVL.

V is TRBV6-5 and J is TRBJ2-6; D is possibly TRBD1 (5 bases). This CDR3 spans 15 amino acids. Deletions cut 4 bases from V and 1 base from J, with 8 bases between. CDR1 is MNHEY, CDR2 SVGAGI, per germline. The CDR3 sequence: CASSSRQSGANVLTF. CDR3 DNA: TGTGCCAGCAGTTCTAGACAGTCTGGGGCCAACGTCCTGACTTTC.

CDR3 in DNA: TGTGCCAGCAGCTTGGGTGAAGCAGCTTTCTTT. Translated, it gives CASSLGEAAFF. The V gene is TRBV5-6, the J gene TRBJ1-1; the D is unclear. This CDR3 is built from 11 residues. V lost 0 bases and J 10 bases, leaving 7 bases between the germline ends. Germline V lookup: CDR1 SGHDT, CDR2 YYEEEE.

On this clone: One end of the junction fails to match germline, which may point to a read error. The rearrangement joins TRBV5-6 to TRBJ1-1; a weak D match, TRBD1 (5 bases). The CDR3 sequence is 13 residues long. Looked up from germline, CDR1 is SGHDT and CDR2 is YYEEEE. The CDR3 DNA reads TGTGCCAGCAGTTTGGGGGAGGGAACTGAAGCTTTCTTT. It encodes CASSLGEGTEAFF.

The table lists this clone with a count of one. The chain links TRBV5-4 to TRBJ1-6, with 8 bases matching TRBD1. Looked up from germline, CDR1 is SGHNT and CDR2 is YYREEE (reference sequence). The CDR3 length is 16 residues. The V and J ends lost 4 bases and 6 bases, in that order; junction bases with no gene match: 9. In nucleotides, the CDR3 is TGTGCCAGCAGCATAGGACAGGGTCAAGGTAATTCACCCCTCCACTTT. Translated: CASSIGQGQGNSPLHF. The full variable domain, rest sourced from reference TRBV5-4 and TRBJ1-6, is ETGVTQSPTHLIKTRGQQVTLRCSSQSGHNTVSWYQQALGQGPQFIFQYYREEENGRGNFPPRFSGLQFPNYSSELNVNALELDDSALYLCASSIGQGQGNSPLHFGNGTRLTVT.

The chain is built from TRBV7-8 and TRBJ1-1; D remains ambiguous. Deletions cut 0 bases from V and 1 base from J, with 6 bases between. The CDR3 loop spans 14 amino acids. Germline V gives CDR1 SGHVS, CDR2 FQNEAQ. The CDR3 DNA reads TGTGCCAGCAGCTTAGCGTGGCAGAACACTGAAGCTTTCTTT. It encodes CASSLAWQNTEAFF.

This clone has only one observation. This rearrangement joins TRBV30 to TRBJ2-3; 8 nucleotides align to TRBD1. The CDR3 runs 17 residues. The germline V gene encodes CDR1 GTSNPN and CDR2 SVGIG (reference sequence). V lost 3 bases to trimming and J lost 2 bases; unmatched junction nucleotides: 13. CDR3 DNA: TGTGCCTGGAGAACAAAAGGACAGGGTCCGGACACAGATACGCAGTATTTT. This gives the protein CAWRTKGQGPDTDTQYF.

The chain uses TRBV4-1 and TRBJ1-6; D unresolved. The CDR3 contains 17 residues. From germline, CDR1 is MGHRA and CDR2 YSYEKL. Trimming left V 0 bases short and J 0 bases short, with 9 bases between. CDR3 DNA: TGCGCCAGCAGCCAAGATGTCGAGGGCTCCTATAATTCACCCCTCCACTTT. This translates into CASSQDVEGSYNSPLHF.

J is TRBJ2-1 and V is TRBV29-1; TRBD2 matches 15 bases. V shed 1 base, J shed 9 bases, and the junction held 7 bases outside the gene matches. Looked up from germline, CDR1 is SQVTM and CDR2 is ANQGSEA. This CDR3 spans 16 amino acids. The DNA for the CDR3 is TGCAGCGTTGAAGGGGGGACTAGCGGGAGGTACGGTGAGCAGTTCTTC. Protein sequence: CSVEGGTSGRYGEQFF.

CDR3 sequence: CASSLEGRAINEKLFF. CDR3 sequence (DNA): TGTGCCAGCAGCTTAGAGGGCAGGGCCATTAATGAAAAACTGTTTTTT. V usage is TRBV7-2 and J usage is TRBJ1-4; possibly TRBD1 for D (5 bases). V was cut by 1 base and J by 4 bases, with 13 bases left in between. The CDR3 has 16 residues. CDR1 is SGHTA, CDR2 FQGNSA, per germline.

This chain links TRBV11-2 with TRBJ1-1; TRBD1 agrees at 7 bases. V shed 1 base and J 3 bases; nucleotides not matched to a gene: 5. The germline CDR1 and CDR2 sequences are SGHAT and FQNNGV. The CDR3 consists of 15 residues. The CDR3 loop reads CASSLVGQAYTEAFF. CDR3 nucleotides: TGTGCCAGCAGCTTAGTAGGACAGGCCTACACTGAAGCTTTCTTT.

The chain combines TRBV28 with TRBJ2-7, with 9 bases lining up with TRBD2. The V and J ends lost 6 bases and 5 bases, in that order; junction bases with no gene match: 14. CDR1 is MDHEN, CDR2 SYDVKM, per germline. This CDR3 is 16 amino acids long. In nucleotides, the CDR3 is TGTGCCAGCAGCGTTAGGGGTAGCGGGAGAGGCCACGAGCAGTACTTC. Translation: CASSVRGSGRGHEQYF. Full variable domain (missing parts from reference TRBV28 and TRBJ2-7): DVKVTQSSRYLVKRTGEKVFLECVQDMDHENMFWYRQDPGLGLRLIYFSYDVKMKEKGDIPEGYSVSREKKERFSLILESASTNQTSMYLCASSVRGSGRGHEQYFGPGTRLTVT.

This rearrangement joins TRBV5-1 to TRBJ2-3, with D tentatively TRBD2 (5 bases). Trimming stripped 4 bases from V and 4 bases from J, with 16 bases between. Germline-derived CDR1 and CDR2 are SGHRS and YFSETQ. This CDR3 is built from 15 residues. The CDR3 nucleotides read TGCGCCAGCAGCCGGATCCCCCCCGGGGCAGATACGCAGTATTTT. Amino acids: CASSRIPPGADTQYF.

The chain combines TRBV3-1 (or the pseudogene TRBV3-2) with TRBJ1-1; D not certain. The CDR3 totals 12 residues. The germline gives CDR1 LGHDT, CDR2 YNNKEL (reference sequence). Trimming left V 1 base short and J 6 bases short, with 6 bases between. As DNA, the CDR3 is TGTGCCAGCAGCCAAGGAGGGCCTGAAGCTTTCTTT. Protein sequence: CASSQGGPEAFF.

This rearrangement joins TRBV24-1 to TRBJ2-2; no clear D. V was pared by 9 bases and J by 0 bases, with 7 bases between. The germline V gene has CDR1 KGHDR and CDR2 SFDVKD. This CDR3 is built from 13 residues. CDR3 protein: CATVAANTGELFF. The CDR3 nucleotides read TGTGCCACCGTAGCAGCGAACACCGGGGAGCTGTTTTTT.

The chain carries TRBV5-1 and TRBJ2-7, with TRBD1 matching over 8 bases. Germline V gene sequence: CDR1 SGHRS, CDR2 YFSETQ. The V segment lost 5 bases and the J segment 6 bases; nucleotides outside the gene matches: 10. The CDR3 is 14 residues long. The CDR3 region is CASSSDRVGAEQYF. CDR3 nucleotide sequence: TGCGCCAGCAGTTCGGACAGGGTAGGTGCCGAGCAGTACTTC.